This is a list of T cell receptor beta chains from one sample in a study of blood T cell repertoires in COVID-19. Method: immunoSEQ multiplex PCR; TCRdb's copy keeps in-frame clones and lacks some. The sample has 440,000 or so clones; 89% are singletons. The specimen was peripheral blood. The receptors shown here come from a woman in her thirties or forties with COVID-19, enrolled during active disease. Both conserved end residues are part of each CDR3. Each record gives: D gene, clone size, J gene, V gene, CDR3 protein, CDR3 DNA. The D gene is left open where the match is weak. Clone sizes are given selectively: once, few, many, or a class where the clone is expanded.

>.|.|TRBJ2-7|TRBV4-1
CASSQLGLPTYEQYF
TGCGCCAGCAGCCAATTGGGACTCCCGACCTACGAGCAGTACTTC
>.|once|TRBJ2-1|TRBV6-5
CASSNDRRAYNEQFF
TGTGCCAGCAGCAATGACAGAAGGGCCTACAATGAGCAGTTCTTC
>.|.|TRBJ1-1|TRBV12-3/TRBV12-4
CASTPLRGTEAFF
TGTGCCAGCACCCCTCTGCGAGGCACTGAAGCTTTCTTT
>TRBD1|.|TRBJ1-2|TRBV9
CASSIDRGDYGYTF
TGTGCCAGCAGCATCGACAGGGGCGACTATGGCTACACCTTC
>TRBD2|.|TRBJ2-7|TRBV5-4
CASSFPGGREQYF
TGTGCCAGCAGCTTCCCGGGAGGCAGAGAGCAGTACTTC
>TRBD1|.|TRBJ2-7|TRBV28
CASRGTGASQGQYF
TGTGCCAGCAGAGGGACAGGGGCTTCACAAGGGCAGTACTTC
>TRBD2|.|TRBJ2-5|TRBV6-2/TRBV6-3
CASSIGTSGGGETQYF
TGTGCCAGCAGTATCGGGACTAGCGGAGGGGGGGAGACCCAGTACTTC
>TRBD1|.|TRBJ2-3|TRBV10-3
CATNSGTGSPGQYF
TGTGCCACCAACTCCGGGACAGGGTCACCGGGGCAGTATTTT
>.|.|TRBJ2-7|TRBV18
CASSPSSSLSYEQYF
TGTGCCAGCTCACCAAGTTCCAGTCTCTCCTACGAGCAGTACTTC
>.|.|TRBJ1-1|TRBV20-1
CSATLGPGAFF
TGCAGTGCTACCCTTGGTCCCGGAGCTTTCTTT
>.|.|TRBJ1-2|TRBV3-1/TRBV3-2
CASSQDKENYGYTF
TGTGCCAGCAGCCAAGATAAAGAGAACTATGGCTACACCTTC
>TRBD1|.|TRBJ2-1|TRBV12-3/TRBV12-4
CASSSGGPEQFF
TGTGCCAGCAGCTCAGGGGGACCTGAGCAGTTCTTC
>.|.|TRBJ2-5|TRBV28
CAILGAGLGETQYF
TGTGCCATCCTTGGGGCAGGCCTGGGGGAGACCCAGTACTTC
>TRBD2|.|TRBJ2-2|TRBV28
CASSLGLAGGNGELFF
TGTGCCAGCAGCTTAGGACTAGCGGGGGGTAACGGGGAGCTGTTTTTT
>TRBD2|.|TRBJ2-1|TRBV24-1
CAAMTSGGPGYNEQFF
TGTGCCGCCATGACTAGCGGGGGCCCCGGGTACAATGAGCAGTTCTTC
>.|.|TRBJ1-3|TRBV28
CASRSDSISGNTIYF
TGTGCCAGCAGAAGCGACAGTATCTCTGGAAACACCATATATTTT
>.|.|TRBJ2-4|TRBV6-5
CASGGLAKNIQYF
TGTGCCAGCGGCGGATTGGCCAAAAACATTCAGTACTTC
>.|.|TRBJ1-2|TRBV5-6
CASSFRIGLYGYTF
TGTGCCAGCAGCTTCAGGATCGGACTCTATGGCTACACCTTC
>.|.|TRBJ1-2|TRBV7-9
CASSLGASYGYTF
TGTGCCAGCAGCCTCGGTGCATCCTATGGCTACACCTTC
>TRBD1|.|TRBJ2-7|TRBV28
CASSSRGTGDYEQYF
TGTGCCAGCAGTTCCCGGGGGACAGGGGACTACGAGCAGTACTTC
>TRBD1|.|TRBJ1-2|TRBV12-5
CASGPGQSWGGYTF
TGTGCTAGTGGTCCGGGACAGTCATGGGGTGGCTACACCTTC
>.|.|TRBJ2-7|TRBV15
CATSLTGLSYEQYF
TGTGCCACCAGCTTAACAGGCCTCTCCTACGAGCAGTACTTC
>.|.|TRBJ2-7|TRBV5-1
CASSLGTVSSYEQYF
TGCGCCAGCAGCTTGGGGACAGTGTCCTCCTACGAGCAGTACTTC
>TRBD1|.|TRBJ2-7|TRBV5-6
CASSSTGGLDEQYF
TGTGCCAGCAGCTCGACAGGGGGATTGGACGAGCAGTACTTC
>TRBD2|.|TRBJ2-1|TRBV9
CASSVSRGGYNEQFF
TGTGCCAGCAGCGTAAGCCGCGGGGGCTACAATGAGCAGTTCTTC
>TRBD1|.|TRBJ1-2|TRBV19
CASSPNRGLRSNYGYTF
TGTGCCAGTAGCCCGAACAGGGGGCTACGTTCCAACTATGGCTACACCTTC
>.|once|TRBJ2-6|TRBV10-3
CAISESKGAGANVLTF
TGTGCCATCAGTGAGTCGAAAGGGGCTGGGGCCAACGTCCTGACTTTC